These 21 T cell receptor beta chains came from one sample sequenced in a study of cytomegalovirus exposure and HLA in healthy donors. The assay was immunoSEQ multiplex PCR, and TCRdb's table has in-frame clones only and misses some. This repertoire shows more than 110,000 clones, just under 85% found once; its top ten account for 1.4%. Sequenced sample: PBMCs. These receptors originate from a young woman in good health and CMV-seronegative.

The chain is built from TRBV10-3 and TRBJ1-2; weak D call: TRBD1 (5 bases). Germline loops: CDR1 ENHRY, CDR2 SYGVKD. The CDR3 spans 14 residues. Trimming took off 6 bases at V and 4 bases at J, with 15 bases between the two ends. The CDR3 protein is CAIREGSISYGYTF. CDR3 DNA: TGTGCCATCAGGGAGGGGAGTATATCCTATGGCTACACCTTC.

The V call is TRBV5-6, the J call TRBJ2-3; no clear D gene. The germline V gene encodes CDR1 SGHDT and CDR2 YYEEEE. CDR3 length: 13 amino acids. Between the trimmed V and J ends, which lost 2 bases and 6 bases, there was a span of 10 bases. In DNA form, the CDR3 reads TGTGCCAGCAGCTTTTTCCGTTCGGATACGCAGTATTTT. It encodes CASSFFRSDTQYF.

This clone was detected a few times. The chain links TRBV19 to TRBJ2-7; 7 nucleotides align to TRBD1. V trimming: 8 bases; J trimming: 2 bases; junction bases outside the gene matches: 9. From germline, CDR1 is LNHDA and CDR2 SQIVND (reference sequence). CDR3 length equals 14 residues. CDR3 amino acids: CASHPQGVPYEQYF. CDR3 nucleotide sequence: TGTGCCAGTCACCCTCAGGGGGTCCCCTACGAGCAGTACTTC. Together with reference TRBV19 and TRBJ2-7, the CDR3 gives the full variable domain: DGGITQSPKYLFRKEGQNVTLSCEQNLNHDAMYWYRQDPGQGLRLIYYSQIVNDFQKGDIAEGYSVSREKKESFPLTVTSAQKNPTAFYLCASHPQGVPYEQYFGPGTRLTVT.

V usage is TRBV27 and J usage is TRBJ2-2; the D gene is possibly TRBD2 (5 bases). Trimming shortened V by 5 bases and J by 6 bases, and 19 bases separated the two germline ends. The CDR3 loop spans 16 amino acids. Germline V gives CDR1 MNHEY, CDR2 SMNVEV (reference sequence). CDR3: CASSPPLDAGPGELFF. CDR3 DNA: TGTGCCAGCAGTCCACCCCTTGATGCGGGCCCCGGGGAGCTGTTTTTT.

The chain recombines TRBV29-1 with TRBJ1-2; 10 nucleotides match TRBD1. Trimming at V came to 6 bases and at J to 2 bases, leaving 3 bases not matched to a gene. Germline V gene sequence: CDR1 SQVTM, CDR2 ANQGSEA. The CDR3 contains 13 residues. As DNA, the CDR3 is TGCAGCGTGGAGGGACAGGGGAACTATGGCTACACCTTC. Its translation: CSVEGQGNYGYTF.

Written as DNA, the CDR3 is TGTGCCTGGAGGGTTAGTTCTGGAAACACCATATATTTT. Amino acid sequence: CAWRVSSGNTIYF. The V call is TRBV30, the J call TRBJ1-3; D unclear. In germline, CDR1 is GTSNPN, CDR2 SVGIG (reference sequence). The CDR3 has 13 residues. The V and J ends lost 3 bases and 1 base respectively, with 7 bases between them.

This clone was detected once. V and J are TRBV5-1 and TRBJ2-1; TRBD2 matches at 14 bases. The germline V gene encodes CDR1 SGHRS and CDR2 YFSETQ. CDR3 length equals 15 residues. Trimming took 3 bases from V and 11 from J; bases not matched to a gene: 7. CDR3 DNA: TGCGCCAGCAGCTCGGGACTAGCGGGGGCCCAAAAGCAGTTCTTC. Amino acids: CASSSGLAGAQKQFF. Variable domain in full (rest from reference TRBV5-1 and TRBJ2-1): KAGVTQTPRYLIKTRGQQVTLSCSPISGHRSVSWYQQTPGQGLQFLFEYFSETQRNKGNFPGRFSGRQFSNSRSEMNVSTLELGDSALYLCASSSGLAGAQKQFFGPGTRLTVL.

The chain combines TRBV20-1 with TRBJ1-2; 9 bases agree with TRBD1. The CDR3 covers 11 residues. Germline CDR1 reads DFQATT; CDR2 reads SNEGSKA (reference sequence). V trimming: 5 bases; J trimming: 7 bases; junction bases outside the gene matches: 2. CDR3 loop: CSAHRGLGYTF. DNA of the CDR3: TGCAGTGCTCACAGGGGGCTTGGCTACACCTTC.

The chain carries TRBV5-1 and TRBJ2-3, with 7 positions matching TRBD1. CDR3 size: 16 residues. J was trimmed by 1 base and V by 2 bases; bases with no gene match: 7. The V gene's germline CDR1 is SGHRS and CDR2 YFSETQ. In DNA form, the CDR3 reads TGCGCCAGCAGCTTCGAACAGGGGCTCGGCACAGATACGCAGTATTTT. It specifies CASSFEQGLGTDTQYF.

This clone was recorded once. The chain's CDR3 is CASSSALTGWETQYF. The DNA of the CDR3 is TGTGCCAGTAGTTCAGCTTTAACAGGGTGGGAGACCCAGTACTTC. The chain carries TRBV19 and TRBJ2-5, with a tentative D call TRBD1 (6 bases). Germline V gene sequence: CDR1 LNHDA, CDR2 SQIVND (reference sequence). This CDR3 region has 15 residues. Deletions cut 5 bases from V and 5 bases from J, with 18 bases between.

The chain carries TRBV5-1 and TRBJ2-5; TRBD1 is a possible D gene (6 bases). Germline CDR1 reads SGHRS; CDR2 reads YFSETQ. CDR3 length: 15 amino acids. Trimming cost V 6 bases and J 2 bases, with 17 bases left between them. The CDR3 bases are TGCGCCAGCAAACGGATCCCTGGACAGCAAGAGACCCAGTACTTC. This codes for CASKRIPGQQETQYF.

The chain couples TRBV7-6 to TRBJ2-3; TRBD2 matches at 11 bases. The CDR3 extends over 18 amino acids. Germline V CDR1 and CDR2: SGHVS, FNYEAQ. V lost 1 base and J lost 0; bases outside the gene matches: 6. CDR3 coding DNA: TGTGCCAGCAGCTTAGGTGCTAGCGGGGGGTTCAGCACAGATACGCAGTATTTT. Its translation: CASSLGASGGFSTDTQYF.

The chain is built from TRBV18 and TRBJ1-4; 8 bases map to TRBD1. The J call may be mistaken, given a closer DNA end match to TRBJ2-2. Germline assignment: CDR1 KGHSH and CDR2 LQKENI. The CDR3 is 15 amino acids. The CDR3 here is CASSPGGQGAKELFF. The CDR3 DNA reads as TGTGCCAGCTCACCTGGTGGGCAGGGGGCGAAGGAGCTGTTTTTT.

The V and J genes are TRBV10-3 and TRBJ2-1, with 9 positions matching TRBD1. Germline V CDR1 and CDR2: ENHRY, SYGVKD. The CDR3 length is 15 residues. J gave up 7 bases and V 0 bases, and 4 bases lay outside the gene matches. CDR3 nucleotide sequence: TGTGCCATCAGTGAGTCACAGGGGGCGAGTAATGAGCAGTTCTTC. It yields the protein CAISESQGASNEQFF.

The gene calls are TRBV7-3 and TRBJ1-5; D uncertain. Trimming took 5 bases from V and 6 from J, leaving 11 bases between them. Germline lookup yields CDR1 SGHTA and CDR2 FQGTGA. The CDR3 totals 13 residues. The CDR3: CASSPENGQPQHF. DNA of the CDR3: TGTGCCAGCAGCCCCGAAAACGGTCAGCCCCAGCATTTT.

This chain joins TRBV10-2 and TRBJ1-6, with D possibly matching TRBD1 (5 bases). V lost 3 bases and J 5 bases, leaving 5 bases between the germline ends. Germline loops: CDR1 WSHSY, CDR2 SAAADI. The CDR3 spans 13 residues. CDR3 nucleotide sequence: TGCGCCAGCAGTGACAGGGATAATTCACCCCTCCACTTT. As protein: CASSDRDNSPLHF.

This clone has just a few counts. The chain is built from TRBV7-3 and TRBJ1-2, with 9 nucleotides matching TRBD1. The J segment lost 3 bases and the V segment lost 5 bases, leaving 1 base of the junction unmatched. CDR3 length equals 13 residues. Germline loops: CDR1 SGHTA, CDR2 FQGTGA. CDR3 sequence: CASSRDRDYGYTF. The CDR3 DNA follows: TGTGCCAGCAGCCGGGACAGGGACTATGGCTACACCTTC.

The chain links TRBV28 to TRBJ1-6; no clear D. The CDR3 loop spans 12 amino acids. Germline CDR1 reads MDHEN; CDR2 reads SYDVKM. The ends were cut back, 4 bases at V and 7 bases at J, with 5 bases in the middle. As DNA, the CDR3 is TGTGCCAGCAGTTCTAAGAATTCACCCCTCCACTTT. It specifies CASSSKNSPLHF.

The V call is TRBV15, the J call TRBJ1-2, with a possible D match to TRBD1 (5 bases). The germline V gene encodes CDR1 LNHNV and CDR2 YYDKDF (reference sequence). V lost 1 base and J lost 5, with 8 bases in between. The CDR3 is 13 amino acids. In DNA, the CDR3 is TGTGCCACCAGCAGAGGCAGGGAATATGGCTACACCTTC. Translation gives CATSRGREYGYTF.

The V call is TRBV11-2, the J call TRBJ2-3; 14 nucleotides align to TRBD2. Germline V gene data show CDR1 as SGHAT and CDR2 as FQNNGV. This CDR3 contains 19 residues. Unmatched junction bases numbered 14, after V lost 1 base and J lost 8 bases. CDR3 region: CASSLGTSGGRGQRGTQYF. The CDR3 DNA reads as TGTGCCAGCAGCTTAGGGACTAGCGGGGGGCGCGGCCAGAGGGGTACGCAGTATTTT.

The chain is built from TRBV18 and TRBJ2-5; D may be TRBD1 (6 bases). Germline lookup yields CDR1 KGHSH and CDR2 LQKENI. The CDR3 runs to 13 residues. Trimming took 6 bases from V and 1 from J, leaving 9 bases between them. The CDR3 spells CASSRTAQETQYF. Written as DNA, the CDR3 is TGTGCCAGCTCCCGGACAGCCCAAGAGACCCAGTACTTC.